This T cell receptor (beta chain) was found in a study of cytomegalovirus exposure and HLA in healthy donors. Study information: The use of the same platform for the 90 to 150 validation repertoires and the approximately 730 first-cohort repertoires was reported by a later analysis. The study, taken as a whole, reports: Cytomegalovirus-associated TCR beta chains were listed, numbering 150 to 200.

Data came from immunoSEQ multiplex PCR; TCRdb stores just in-frame clones and leaves some out. The sample lists approximately 160,000 clones, 86% seen once, with 5% to 7% in the top ten. This clone came up once. The antigen remains undetermined. Trimming pared 5 bases from V and 2 bases from J, leaving 16 bases between. Germline V gene sequence: CDR1 LNHDA, CDR2 SQIVND (reference sequence). The CDR3 extends over 15 amino acids. The chain has TRBV19 and TRBJ2-7, with D perhaps TRBD1 (5 bases). The source material was PBMCs. The clonotype originates from a woman in her 30s in good health and CMV-seronegative. CDR3 bases: TGTGCCAGTAGTCGTGACAGTCAAACGCCCTACGAGCAGTACTTC. This gives the protein CASSRDSQTPYEQYF. Full variable domain (rest looked up from reference TRBV19 and TRBJ2-7): DGGITQSPKYLFRKEGQNVTLSCEQNLNHDAMYWYRQDPGQGLRLIYYSQIVNDFQKGDIAEGYSVSREKKESFPLTVTSAQKNPTAFYLCASSRDSQTPYEQYFGPGTRLTVT.